This TCR beta chain is drawn from a study of healthy donors' naive CD4 and CD8 T cells. Findings and caveats of the study: CDR3 charge plus V and J genes appeared to account for about 13% of CD4/CD8 variance. Most V and J genes were reportedly biased between naive CD4+ and CD8+ cells.

A linear amplification protocol produced the TCR libraries from around 510 ng of total RNA. TCRdb re-called the reads through MiXCR, storing one row per CDR3 protein. Among 200,000 or so distinct CDR3 sequences listed, around three quarters were seen once. In the case of this clonotype: Its antigen is unidentified.

The CDR3 has 13 residues. In germline, CDR1 is SQVTM, CDR2 ANQGSEA. V was pared by 4 bases and J by 5 bases, with 12 bases between. Sequencing input: naive CD4+ and CD8+ T cells sorted from blood, pooled from several donors. This TCR came from a pool of human donors in good health; the sample pools cells from several healthy donors. The rearrangement joins TRBV29-1 to TRBJ2-1; D call uncertain. The CDR3 sequence is CSVGYPEDNEQFF. The DNA for the CDR3 is TGCAGCGTTGGTTACCCAGAAGACAATGAGCAGTTCTTC.